This T cell receptor (beta chain) comes out of a study of CXCR3-negative and CXCR3-positive naive CD8 T cells. UMI-tagged TRB cDNA libraries were built via 5' RACE. TCRdb reprocessed the 5' RACE reads and reports one entry per CDR3 protein, with no DNA. The table gives about 81,000 distinct CDR3 sequences; the top ten clones make up 1.5% to 2% of it. Sequencing input: naive CXCR3- CD8+ T cells from blood. The subset was: CD45RO-CCR7+CD27+CD95- naive CD8+ T cells lacking CXCR3 (TNR3-). This sequence originates from a human donor in good health. Some clones in this sample may be carry-over from other donors' samples.

This chain's CDR3 is CATSVSRDNEQFF. The genes are TRBV15 and TRBJ2-1; TCRdb returns TRBD1, unconfirmable since there is no DNA. This CDR3 spans 13 amino acids. Germline V lookup: CDR1 LNHNV, CDR2 YYDKDF (reference sequence). Variable domain in full (rest from reference TRBV15 and TRBJ2-1): DAMVIQNPRYQVTQFGKPVTLSCSQTLNHNVMYWYQQKSSQAPKLLFHYYDKDFNNEADTPDNFQSRRPNTSFCFLDIRSPGLGDTAMYLCATSVSRDNEQFFGPGTRLTVL.